This entry concerns a single TCR beta chain. The target of this receptor is not known. No much larger clone is present one base from it, and per-base qualities are unavailable. The entry originates in a study of shared clonotypes between healthy human individuals (dated by TCRdb to about 2020). Regarding the complete study: Three men and two women, aged 18 to 49 years, made up the cohort. The study deeply sequenced blood TCR repertoires of several healthy adults to estimate repertoire size and the extent of clonotype sharing between individuals. To increase sequencing depth and limit assay-specific biases, TCR repertoire library preparation and sequencing were carried out by different laboratories using diverse techniques. For each donor, CD4 naive and CD4 memory were each run on three plates, CD8 naive on two plates, and CD8 memory on one plate. Leukapheresis yielded between about 0.9 and 9 billion PBMCs per donor. Study-wide conclusions, independent of this receptor: Incomplete sequencing was indicated by rarefaction of sorted-subset datasets, despite the large sequencing depth. Compared with non-shared clonotypes, clonotypes shared by all four sorted-subset donors had higher generation probabilities. The genetic and exposure-history diversity represented was limited by the small number of donors. Naive subsets generally had larger estimated clonotype richness than memory subsets. Pairwise subsampling led to the expectation that sequencing depth would affect the degree of clonotype sharing among donors. Across a few donors, approximately 4.6% of naive CD4, around 3.3% of naive CD8, 2% to 2.5% of memory CD4, and 0.4% to 0.45% of memory CD8 clonotypes were shared. Sampling was restricted to blood, and TCR repertoires in tissues likely differ from the TCR repertoires found in blood.

Using the deep immunoSEQ assay, TCR CDR3 regions were amplified from genomic DNA by multiplex PCR. Extracted genomic DNA from each cell subset was distributed evenly across all wells of several immunoSEQ 96-well plates, and each plate was treated as a replicate. Each replicate PCR for sorted subsets received approximately 200 ng genomic DNA, equal to 30,000 or so T cell genomes. Purified libraries were quantified with a Qubit 3.0 fluorometer, sized on a Bioanalyzer 2100, and re-quantified with the KAPA Library Quantification kit. Each immunoSEQ 96-well plate was sequenced on its own single-read 150-cycle Illumina NextSeq 550 flow cell. The original pipeline was this. Because only junctional sequences without quality scores were contained in the immunoSEQ output, filtering matching that applied to full-length reads could not be performed. Sequences were annotated with PyIR, a Python wrapper for IgBLAST v1.9, and V/J genes and CDR3 were assigned using IMGT germline references. Reads with weak V/J assignments (E-value above 1e-6), missing CDR3, stop codons, out-of-frame junctions, or ambiguous translated residues were removed. A V3J clonotype was defined by an identical inferred V gene, J gene, and CDR3 amino acid sequence. To compute the percentage overlap between repertoires, the number of shared unique clonotypes was divided by the size of the smaller repertoire. Three approaches were used to assess repertoire richness: RTK rarefaction, the Chao1 estimator, and Recon v2.1 estimates of unobserved clonotypes. Generation probabilities were computed with OLGA for all TCRbeta clonotypes obtained by the gDNA method from a few donors. Not all clones reach the TCRdb copy of this immuneACCESS table, which keeps in-frame sequences only. Checked studies attribute under half of the gap to unresolved V genes and leave the rest unexplained. V and J calls and clone size are given by that table; D and trimming were obtained from the DNA. In this sample the table shows hundreds of thousands of clones, around 79% of which occur a single time. Of the sample, 10% falls within the top ten clones.

The CDR3 has 14 amino acids, counting the end cysteine and phenylalanine. Solely the CDR3 DNA is kept, with 42 bases framed from the first base. V is shortened by 8 bases, J by 3 bases, and the region joining them spans 16 bases. The germline V gene encodes CDR1 LNHDA and CDR2 SQIVND (reference sequence). Healthy HIV-negative adults with no recently reported acute infections or vaccinations were included as donors. Only Caucasian adults living in Nashville, Tennessee, USA were represented among the donors. CD4+ T cells were enriched by magnetic negative selection; naive cells were then positively selected on CD45RA, and the negative fraction formed the memory subset. After blood collection by leukapheresis, PBMCs were isolated using Ficoll-Histopaque density gradient centrifugation and then cryopreserved in the vapor phase of liquid nitrogen. Analytical flow cytometry was used to check the purity and quantity of every magnetically sorted T cell population. Each sorted fraction had its genomic DNA isolated and then quantified by UV absorbance on a Nanodrop 2000c.

The sequence links TRBV19 to TRBJ1-2; a confident D gene designation cannot be given. The receptor's source is a man in his thirties or forties in good health. The sequenced sample consisted of memory CD4+ T cells sorted from blood. The cell subset or site label here, explained by the study, means: CD45RA-negative fraction. The DNA sequence is TGTGCCAGTTCACCGGGCAGAGAATACTATGGCTACACCTTC. Its coded protein is CASSPGREYYGYTF.